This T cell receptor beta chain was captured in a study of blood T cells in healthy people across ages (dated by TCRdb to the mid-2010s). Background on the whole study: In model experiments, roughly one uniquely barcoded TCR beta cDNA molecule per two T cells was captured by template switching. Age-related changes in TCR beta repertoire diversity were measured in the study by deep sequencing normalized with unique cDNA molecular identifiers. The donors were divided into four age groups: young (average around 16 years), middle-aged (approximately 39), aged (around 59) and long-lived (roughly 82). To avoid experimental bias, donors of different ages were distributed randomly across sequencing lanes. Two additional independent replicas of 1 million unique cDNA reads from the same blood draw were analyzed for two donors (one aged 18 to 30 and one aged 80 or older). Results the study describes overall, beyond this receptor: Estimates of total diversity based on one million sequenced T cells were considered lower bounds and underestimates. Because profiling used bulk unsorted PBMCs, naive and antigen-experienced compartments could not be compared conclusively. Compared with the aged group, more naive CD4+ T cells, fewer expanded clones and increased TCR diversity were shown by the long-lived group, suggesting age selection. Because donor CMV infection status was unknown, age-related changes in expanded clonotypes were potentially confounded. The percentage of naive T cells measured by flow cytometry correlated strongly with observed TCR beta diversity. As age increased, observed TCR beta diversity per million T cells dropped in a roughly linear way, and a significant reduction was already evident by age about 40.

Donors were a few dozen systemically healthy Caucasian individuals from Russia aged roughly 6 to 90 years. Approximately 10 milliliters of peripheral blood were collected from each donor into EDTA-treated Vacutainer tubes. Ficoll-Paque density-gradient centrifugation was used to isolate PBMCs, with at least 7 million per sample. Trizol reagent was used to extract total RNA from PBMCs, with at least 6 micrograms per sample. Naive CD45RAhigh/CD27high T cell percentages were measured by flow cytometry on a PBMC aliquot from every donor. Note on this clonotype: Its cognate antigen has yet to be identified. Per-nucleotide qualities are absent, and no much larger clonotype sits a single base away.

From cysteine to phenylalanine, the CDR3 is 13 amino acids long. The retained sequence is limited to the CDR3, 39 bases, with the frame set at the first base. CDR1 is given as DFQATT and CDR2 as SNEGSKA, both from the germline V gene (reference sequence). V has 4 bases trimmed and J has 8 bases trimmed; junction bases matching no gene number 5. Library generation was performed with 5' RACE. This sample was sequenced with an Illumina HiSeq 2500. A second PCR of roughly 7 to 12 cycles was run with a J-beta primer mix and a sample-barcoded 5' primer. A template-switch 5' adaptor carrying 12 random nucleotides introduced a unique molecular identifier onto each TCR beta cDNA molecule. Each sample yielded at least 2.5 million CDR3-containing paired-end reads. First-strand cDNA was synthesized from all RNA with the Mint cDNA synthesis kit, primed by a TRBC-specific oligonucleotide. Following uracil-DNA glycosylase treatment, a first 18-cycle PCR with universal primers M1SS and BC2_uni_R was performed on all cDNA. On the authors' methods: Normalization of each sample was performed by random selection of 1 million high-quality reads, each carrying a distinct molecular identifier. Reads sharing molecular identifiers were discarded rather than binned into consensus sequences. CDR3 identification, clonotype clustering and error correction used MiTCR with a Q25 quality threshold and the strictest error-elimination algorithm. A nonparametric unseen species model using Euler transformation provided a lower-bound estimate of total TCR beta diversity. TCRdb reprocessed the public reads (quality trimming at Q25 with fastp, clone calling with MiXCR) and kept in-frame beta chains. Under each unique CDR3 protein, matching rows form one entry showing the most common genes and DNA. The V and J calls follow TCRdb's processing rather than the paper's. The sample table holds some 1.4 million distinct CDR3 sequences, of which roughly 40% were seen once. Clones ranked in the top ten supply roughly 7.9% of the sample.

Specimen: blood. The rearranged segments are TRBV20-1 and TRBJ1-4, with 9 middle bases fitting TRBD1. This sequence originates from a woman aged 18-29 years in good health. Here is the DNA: TGCAGTGCTATCGGGACAGGGAGGGAAAAACTGTTTTTT. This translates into CSAIGTGREKLFF.